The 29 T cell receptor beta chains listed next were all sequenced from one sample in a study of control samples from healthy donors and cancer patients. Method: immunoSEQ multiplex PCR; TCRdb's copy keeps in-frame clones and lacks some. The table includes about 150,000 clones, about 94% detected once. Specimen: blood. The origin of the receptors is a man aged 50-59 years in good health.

The CDR3 sequence: CASSSNAGGTEAFF. The CDR3 DNA is TGTGCCAGCAGTTCTAATGCAGGGGGCACTGAAGCTTTCTTT. V gene TRBV28 combines with J gene TRBJ1-1, with 7 bases that match TRBD1. V trimming: 4 bases; J trimming: 4 bases; junction bases outside the gene matches: 6. The CDR3 contains 14 residues. CDR1 and CDR2 (germline): MDHEN, SYDVKM.

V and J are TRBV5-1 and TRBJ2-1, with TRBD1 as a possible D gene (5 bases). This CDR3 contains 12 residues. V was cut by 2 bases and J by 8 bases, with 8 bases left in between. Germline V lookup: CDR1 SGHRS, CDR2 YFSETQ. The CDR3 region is CASSFQGYEQFF. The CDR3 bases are TGCGCCAGCAGCTTCCAGGGCTATGAGCAGTTCTTC.

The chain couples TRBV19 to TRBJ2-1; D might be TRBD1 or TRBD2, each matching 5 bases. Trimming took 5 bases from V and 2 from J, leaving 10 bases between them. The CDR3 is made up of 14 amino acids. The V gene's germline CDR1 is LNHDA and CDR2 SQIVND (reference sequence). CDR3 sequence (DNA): TGTGCCAGTAGTCCGGGACGCACCTACAATGAGCAGTTCTTC. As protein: CASSPGRTYNEQFF.

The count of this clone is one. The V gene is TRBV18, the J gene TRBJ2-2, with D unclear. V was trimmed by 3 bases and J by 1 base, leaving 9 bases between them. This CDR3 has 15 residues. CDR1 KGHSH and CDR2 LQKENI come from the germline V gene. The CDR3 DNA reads TGTGCCAGCTCACCGGTTGCAGGGAACACCGGGGAGCTGTTTTTT. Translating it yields CASSPVAGNTGELFF.

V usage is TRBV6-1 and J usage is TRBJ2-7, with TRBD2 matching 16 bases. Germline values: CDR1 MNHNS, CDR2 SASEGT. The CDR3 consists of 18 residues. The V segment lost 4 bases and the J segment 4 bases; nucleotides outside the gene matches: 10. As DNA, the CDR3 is TGTGCCAGCAGTGCCTATGGGACTAGCGGGAGGGCCCGGTACGAGCAGTACTTC. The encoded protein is CASSAYGTSGRARYEQYF.

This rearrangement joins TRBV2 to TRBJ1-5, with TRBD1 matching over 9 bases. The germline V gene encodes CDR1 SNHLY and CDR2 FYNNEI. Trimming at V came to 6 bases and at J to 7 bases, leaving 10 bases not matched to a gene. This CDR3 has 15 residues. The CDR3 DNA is TGTGCCAGCAGAGGGACAGGGAGTGGTGAGCAGCCCCAGCATTTT. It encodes CASRGTGSGEQPQHF.

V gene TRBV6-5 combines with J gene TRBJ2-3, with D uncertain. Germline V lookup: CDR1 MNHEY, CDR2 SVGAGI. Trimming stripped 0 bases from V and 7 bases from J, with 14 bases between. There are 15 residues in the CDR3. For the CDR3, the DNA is TGTGCCAGCAGTTACTCACCCCACCCCGAGAATACGCAGTATTTT. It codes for CASSYSPHPENTQYF.

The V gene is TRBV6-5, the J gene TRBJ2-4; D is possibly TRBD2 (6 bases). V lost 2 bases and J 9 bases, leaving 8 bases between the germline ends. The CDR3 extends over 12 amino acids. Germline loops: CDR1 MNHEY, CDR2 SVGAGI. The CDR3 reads CASSYAGTIQYF. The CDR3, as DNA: TGTGCCAGCAGTTACGCGGGGACCATTCAGTACTTC.

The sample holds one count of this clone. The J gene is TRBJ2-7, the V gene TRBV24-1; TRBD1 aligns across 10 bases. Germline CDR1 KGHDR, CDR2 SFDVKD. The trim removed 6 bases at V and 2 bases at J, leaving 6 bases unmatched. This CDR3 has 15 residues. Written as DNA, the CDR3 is TGTGCCACCAGTAGCGGACAGGGGGTAACCTACGAGCAGTACTTC. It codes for CATSSGQGVTYEQYF.

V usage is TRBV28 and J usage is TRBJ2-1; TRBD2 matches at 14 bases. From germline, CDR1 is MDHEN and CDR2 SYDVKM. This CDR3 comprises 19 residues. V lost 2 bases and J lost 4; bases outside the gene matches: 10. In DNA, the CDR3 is TGTGCCAGCAGTTTAAGACTAGCGGGAGGGCCTCGTAAATACAATGAGCAGTTCTTC. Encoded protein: CASSLRLAGGPRKYNEQFF.

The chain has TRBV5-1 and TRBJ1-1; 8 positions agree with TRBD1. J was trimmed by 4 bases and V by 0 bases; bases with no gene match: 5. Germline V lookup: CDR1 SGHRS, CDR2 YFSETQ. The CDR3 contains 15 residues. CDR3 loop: CASSLARGRGTEAFF. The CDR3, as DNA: TGCGCCAGCAGCTTGGCCAGGGGGCGAGGCACTGAAGCTTTCTTT. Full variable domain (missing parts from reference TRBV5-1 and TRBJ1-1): KAGVTQTPRYLIKTRGQQVTLSCSPISGHRSVSWYQQTPGQGLQFLFEYFSETQRNKGNFPGRFSGRQFSNSRSEMNVSTLELGDSALYLCASSLARGRGTEAFFGQGTRLTVV.

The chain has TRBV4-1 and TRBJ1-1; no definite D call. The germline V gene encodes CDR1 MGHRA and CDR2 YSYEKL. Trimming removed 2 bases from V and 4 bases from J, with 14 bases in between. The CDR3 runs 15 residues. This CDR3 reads CASSQSSQEGTEAFF. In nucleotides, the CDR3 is TGCGCCAGCAGCCAATCATCTCAGGAGGGCACTGAAGCTTTCTTT.

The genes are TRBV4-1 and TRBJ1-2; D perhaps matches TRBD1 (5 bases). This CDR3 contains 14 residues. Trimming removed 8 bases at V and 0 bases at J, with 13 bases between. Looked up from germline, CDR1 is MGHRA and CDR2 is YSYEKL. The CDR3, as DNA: TGCGCCAGCGCTCGGGACGTAGCTAACTATGGCTACACCTTC. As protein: CASARDVANYGYTF.

DNA for the CDR3: TGTGCCAGCAGCTTAGTAGGAGGTATCGGGGAGACGCAGTATTTT. Translation gives CASSLVGGIGETQYF. The J gene is TRBJ2-3, the V gene TRBV7-2; a weak D match, TRBD2 (5 bases). V dropped 1 base and J dropped 9 bases, with 17 bases sitting between them. CDR1 SGHTA and CDR2 FQGNSA come from the germline V gene. This CDR3 region has 15 residues.

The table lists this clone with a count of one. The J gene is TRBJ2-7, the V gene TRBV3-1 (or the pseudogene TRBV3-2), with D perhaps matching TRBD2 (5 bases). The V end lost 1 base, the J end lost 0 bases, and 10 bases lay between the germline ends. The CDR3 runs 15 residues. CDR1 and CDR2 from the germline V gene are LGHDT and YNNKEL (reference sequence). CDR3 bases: TGTGCCAGCAGCCAAGCCCGGGGTACCTCCTACGAGCAGTACTTC. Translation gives CASSQARGTSYEQYF.

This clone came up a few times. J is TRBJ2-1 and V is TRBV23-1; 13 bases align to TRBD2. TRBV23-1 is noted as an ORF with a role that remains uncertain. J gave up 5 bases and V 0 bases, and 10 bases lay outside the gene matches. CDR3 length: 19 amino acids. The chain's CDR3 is CASSQSSRTSGRLNNEQFF. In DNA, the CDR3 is TGCGCCAGCAGTCAATCGTCCCGGACTAGCGGGAGACTGAACAATGAGCAGTTCTTC.

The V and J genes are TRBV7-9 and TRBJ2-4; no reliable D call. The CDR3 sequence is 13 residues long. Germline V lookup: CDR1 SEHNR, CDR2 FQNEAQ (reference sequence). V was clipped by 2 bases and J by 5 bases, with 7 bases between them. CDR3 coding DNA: TGTGCCAGCAGCTTAAGGATTCAAAACATTCAGTACTTC. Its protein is CASSLRIQNIQYF.

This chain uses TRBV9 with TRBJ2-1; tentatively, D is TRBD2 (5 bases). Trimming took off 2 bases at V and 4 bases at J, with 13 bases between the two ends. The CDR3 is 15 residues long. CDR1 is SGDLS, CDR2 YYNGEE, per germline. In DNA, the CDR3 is TGTGCCAGCAGCGTGGTGGGAGATAGATACAATGAGCAGTTCTTC. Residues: CASSVVGDRYNEQFF. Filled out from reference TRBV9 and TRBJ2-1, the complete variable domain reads DSGVTQTPKHLITATGQRVTLRCSPRSGDLSVYWYQQSLDQGLQFLIQYYNGEERAKGNILERFSAQQFPDLHSELNLSSLELGDSALYFCASSVVGDRYNEQFFGPGTRLTVL.

The CDR3 loop reads CASSPHRGSQPQHF. The DNA of the CDR3 is TGTGCCAGCAGTCCCCACAGGGGGAGTCAGCCCCAGCATTTT. This chain uses TRBV28 with TRBJ1-5, with 8 bases fitting TRBD1. In germline, CDR1 is MDHEN, CDR2 SYDVKM. The ends lost 5 bases at V and 6 bases at J; junction bases unmatched: 6. The CDR3 loop spans 14 amino acids.

The CDR3 loop reads CASRGDRGLDYGYTF. The CDR3 DNA follows: TGTGCCAGCAGAGGGGACAGGGGGTTGGACTATGGCTACACCTTC. The chain joins TRBV6-4 to TRBJ1-2; 11 positions agree with TRBD1. The ends lost 6 bases at V and 3 bases at J; junction bases unmatched: 6. Germline CDR1 reads MRHNA; CDR2 reads SNTAGT. This CDR3 has 15 amino acids.

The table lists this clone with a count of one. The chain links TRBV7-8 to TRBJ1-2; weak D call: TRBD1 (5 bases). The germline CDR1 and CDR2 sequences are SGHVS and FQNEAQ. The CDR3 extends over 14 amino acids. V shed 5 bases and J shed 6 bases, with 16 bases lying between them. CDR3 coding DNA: TGTGCCAGCAGCGCCGAAAGCAGGGATAATGGCTACACCTTC. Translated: CASSAESRDNGYTF.

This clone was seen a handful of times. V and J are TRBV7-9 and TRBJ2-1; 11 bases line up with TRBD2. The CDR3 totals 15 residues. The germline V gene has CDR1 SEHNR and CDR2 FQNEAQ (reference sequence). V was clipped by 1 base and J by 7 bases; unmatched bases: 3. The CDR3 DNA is TGTGCCAGCAGCTTAGATAGCGGGAGGGCTAATGAGCAGTTCTTC. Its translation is CASSLDSGRANEQFF. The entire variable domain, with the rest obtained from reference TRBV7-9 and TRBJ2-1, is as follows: DTGVSQNPRHKITKRGQNVTFRCDPISEHNRLYWYRQTLGQGPEFLTYFQNEAQLEKSRLLSDRFSAERPKGSFSTLEIQRTEQGDSAMYLCASSLDSGRANEQFFGPGTRLTVL.

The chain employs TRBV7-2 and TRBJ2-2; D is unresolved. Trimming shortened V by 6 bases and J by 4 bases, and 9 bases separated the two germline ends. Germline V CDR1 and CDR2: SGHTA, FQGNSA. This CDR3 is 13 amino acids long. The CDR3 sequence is CASRPPGTGELFF. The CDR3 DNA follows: TGTGCCAGCAGACCCCCCGGCACCGGGGAGCTGTTTTTT.

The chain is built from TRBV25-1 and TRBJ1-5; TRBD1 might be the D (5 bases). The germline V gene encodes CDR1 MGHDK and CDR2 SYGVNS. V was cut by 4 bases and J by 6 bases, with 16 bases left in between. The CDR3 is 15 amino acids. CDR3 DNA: TGTGCCAGCAGTGCCGCGGGGACGGGTAGTCAGCCCCAGCATTTT. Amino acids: CASSAAGTGSQPQHF.

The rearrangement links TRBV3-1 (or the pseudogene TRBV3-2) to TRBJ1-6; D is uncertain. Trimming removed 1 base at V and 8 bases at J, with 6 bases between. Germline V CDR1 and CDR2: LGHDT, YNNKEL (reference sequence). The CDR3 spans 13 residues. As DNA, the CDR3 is TGTGCCAGCAGCCAAGGAGAGTATTCACCCCTCCACTTT. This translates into CASSQGEYSPLHF.

CDR3 amino acids: CASRQLAGGGEQYF. The CDR3 nucleotides are TGTGCCAGCAGGCAACTAGCGGGAGGCGGCGAGCAGTACTTC. V and J are TRBV2 and TRBJ2-7; the match to TRBD2 covers 12 bases. CDR3 length: 14 residues. Germline V gene lookup returns CDR1 SNHLY and CDR2 FYNNEI. V shed 6 bases and J 6 bases; nucleotides not matched to a gene: 6.

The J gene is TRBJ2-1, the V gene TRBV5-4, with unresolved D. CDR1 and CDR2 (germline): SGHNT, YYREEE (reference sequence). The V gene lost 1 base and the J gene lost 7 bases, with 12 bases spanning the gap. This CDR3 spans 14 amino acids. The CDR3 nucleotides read TGTGCCAGCAGCTTGAAGAGGAGTTTAAATGAGCAGTTCTTC. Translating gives CASSLKRSLNEQFF.

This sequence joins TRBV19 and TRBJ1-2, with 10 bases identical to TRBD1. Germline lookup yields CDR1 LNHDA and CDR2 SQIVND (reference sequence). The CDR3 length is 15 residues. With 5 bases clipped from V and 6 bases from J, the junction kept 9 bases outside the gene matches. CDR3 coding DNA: TGTGCCAGTAGTTTAACCGGGACAGGGGTTGATGGCTACACCTTC. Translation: CASSLTGTGVDGYTF.

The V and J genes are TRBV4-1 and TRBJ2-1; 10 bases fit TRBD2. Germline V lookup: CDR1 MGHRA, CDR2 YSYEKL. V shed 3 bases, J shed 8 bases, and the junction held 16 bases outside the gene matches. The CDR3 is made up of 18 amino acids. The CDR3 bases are TGCGCCAGCAGCCATCGGCTAGCGGGAGTCAACCCCTGGGATGAGCAGTTCTTC. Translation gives CASSHRLAGVNPWDEQFF.